This TCR beta chain appears in the sequencing data of a study of early T cells in non-severe SARS-CoV-2 infection. Looking at the study overall: Sequencing was performed on bulk RNA from unsorted whole blood, leaving chains unpaired.

Individually, cDNA molecules had unique molecular identifiers attached to them. TCRdb recomputed calls from the 5' RACE reads with MiXCR, one row per CDR3 protein. The data show 95,000 to 100,000 distinct CDR3 sequences, 13% seen once. This clonotype occurred once. CDR1 is SQVTM and CDR2 is ANQGSEA in the germline V gene. The V gene end was trimmed by 6 bases and the J gene end by 4 bases; junction bases not matched to a gene: 15. The CDR3 runs 16 residues. Material for sequencing was whole blood. The rearrangement joins TRBV29-1 to TRBJ2-5, with TRBD1 matching over 9 bases. The TCR was taken from an adult who was a healthcare worker with PCR-confirmed SARS-CoV-2 infection or an uninfected control (not recorded which). In nucleotides, the CDR3 is TGCAGCGTCCACCCCGTGGGGACAGGGTCGGCAGAGACCCAGTACTTC. Residues: CSVHPVGTGSAETQYF.